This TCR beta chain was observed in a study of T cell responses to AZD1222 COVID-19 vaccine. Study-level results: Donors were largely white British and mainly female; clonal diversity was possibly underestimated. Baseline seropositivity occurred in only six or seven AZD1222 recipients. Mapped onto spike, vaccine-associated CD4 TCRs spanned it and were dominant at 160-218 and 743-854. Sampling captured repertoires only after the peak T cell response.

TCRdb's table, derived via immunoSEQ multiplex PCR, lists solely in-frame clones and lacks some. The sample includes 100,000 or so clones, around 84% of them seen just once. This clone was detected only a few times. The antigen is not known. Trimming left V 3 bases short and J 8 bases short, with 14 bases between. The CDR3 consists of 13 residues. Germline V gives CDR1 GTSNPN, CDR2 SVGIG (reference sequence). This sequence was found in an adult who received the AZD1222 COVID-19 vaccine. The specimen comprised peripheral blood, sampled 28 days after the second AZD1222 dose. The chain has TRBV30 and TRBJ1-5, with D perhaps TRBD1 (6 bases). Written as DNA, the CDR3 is TGTGCCTGGAGCGATACAGGGAGAGAGCCCCAGCATTTT. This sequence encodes CAWSDTGREPQHF.